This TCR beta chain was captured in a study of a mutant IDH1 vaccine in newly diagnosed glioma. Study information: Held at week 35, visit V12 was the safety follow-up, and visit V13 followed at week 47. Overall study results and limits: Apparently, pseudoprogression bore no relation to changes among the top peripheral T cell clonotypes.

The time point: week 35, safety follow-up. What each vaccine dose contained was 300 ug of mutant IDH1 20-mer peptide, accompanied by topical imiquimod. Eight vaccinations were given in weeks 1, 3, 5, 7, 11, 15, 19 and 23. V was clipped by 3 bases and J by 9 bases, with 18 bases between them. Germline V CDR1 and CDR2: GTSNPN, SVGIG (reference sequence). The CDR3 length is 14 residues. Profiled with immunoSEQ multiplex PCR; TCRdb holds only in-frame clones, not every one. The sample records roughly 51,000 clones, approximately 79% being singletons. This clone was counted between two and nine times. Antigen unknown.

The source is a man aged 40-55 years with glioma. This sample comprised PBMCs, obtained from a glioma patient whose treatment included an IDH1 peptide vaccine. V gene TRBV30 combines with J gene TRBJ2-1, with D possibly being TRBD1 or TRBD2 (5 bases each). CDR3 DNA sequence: TGTGCCTGGAGGCCACCGGGGCCGAAGAGTGAGCAGTTCTTC. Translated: CAWRPPGPKSEQFF.